These T cell receptor beta chains were read from a single sample in a study of blood T cell repertoires in COVID-19. The method was immunoSEQ multiplex PCR; TCRdb's version includes in-frame clones alone and lacks a portion of them. Altogether under 200,000 clones are present, about nine tenths being singletons, with the ten largest covering around 4%. Input material: peripheral blood. These receptors all come from an older woman who had recovered from COVID-19. CDR3s include the opening cysteine and the closing phenylalanine or tryptophan.

>TRBJ1-2|15|TRBV5-1
CASILAPGRNYGYTF
>TRBJ2-5|13|TRBV2
CASSKEGRETQYF
>TRBJ2-3|15|TRBV5-6
CASSPGLASTDTQYF
>TRBJ1-5|12|TRBV15
CATKGQNQPQHF
>TRBJ2-3|15|TRBV5-1
CASSPGGASTDTQYF
>TRBJ1-4|15|TRBV18
CASSLGALANEKLFF
>TRBJ2-1|15|TRBV30
CAWSWTSGGVYEQFF
>TRBJ2-7|14|TRBV6-5
CATRTYQGAYEQYF
>TRBJ1-1|16|TRBV5-4
CASSLVYVRGGTEAFF
>TRBJ2-3|16|TRBV19
CASSSGTSGSGLTQYF
>TRBJ1-6|15|TRBV7-8
CASSLKSSYNSPLHF
>TRBJ2-3|14|TRBV7-9
CASSHRQGTDTQYF
>TRBJ1-1|17|TRBV6-1
CASSEATGGGMNTEAFF
>TRBJ2-7|14|TRBV3-1/TRBV3-2
CASSQGGSRYEQYF
>TRBJ2-6|18|TRBV5-4
CASSLVAGGPSGANVLTF
>TRBJ1-5|14|TRBV5-6
CASSGQGGNQPQHF
>TRBJ2-7|15|TRBV7-5
CVRSPRTTGLYEQYF
>TRBJ2-3|15|TRBV2
CASSEAGVITDTQYF
>TRBJ1-6|15|TRBV14
CASSNVLVPNSPLHF
>TRBJ1-2|16|TRBV28
CASSLHGLGLSGGYTF
>TRBJ2-3|15|TRBV27
CASRTPGGGTDTQYF
>TRBJ2-1|15|TRBV6-5
CASNKGQGAFNEQFF
>TRBJ1-5|13|TRBV2
CASRSGLQQPQHF
>TRBJ1-2|17|TRBV19
CASSFIVTGAGNYGYTF
>TRBJ2-7|17|TRBV24-1
CATSNIGEDSGPNEQYF
>TRBJ1-1|12|TRBV28
CASRSVNTEAFF
>TRBJ2-7|12|TRBV7-9
CASSSQSGEQYF
>TRBJ2-1|14|TRBV7-2
CASSLARGVNEQFF
>TRBJ2-1|17|TRBV27
CASKLSPGLESYNEQFF
>TRBJ2-5|14|TRBV28
CASRPSGGGGTQYF
>TRBJ1-1|13|TRBV3-1/TRBV3-2
CASSQGRGAWAFF
>TRBJ1-5|15|TRBV10-2
CASSDEGEYCQPQHF
>TRBJ1-1|14|TRBV19
CASSNIAGGTEAFF
>TRBJ2-7|15|TRBV5-1
CASSLETGMAYEQYF
>TRBJ1-1|14|TRBV27
CASSPPGTGTEAFF
>TRBJ2-1|15|TRBV2
CASSVLAGGYNEQFF
>TRBJ1-1|17|TRBV4-2
CASSQVGAGTANTEAFF
>TRBJ1-2|16|TRBV5-1
CASSLDTTGGRAGYTF
>TRBJ2-3|18|TRBV5-1
CASSFGTSGGTSTDTQYF
>TRBJ1-1|15|TRBV3-1/TRBV3-2
CASSPRGGGGTEAFF
>TRBJ1-6|13|TRBV19
CASSIRENSPLHF
>TRBJ2-1|15|TRBV6-5
CASSEPRLASNEQFF
>TRBJ2-7|12|TRBV18
CASSPDRFEQYF
>TRBJ1-2|16|TRBV7-9
CASSFATPGQGAGYTF
>TRBJ2-7|13|TRBV3-1/TRBV3-2
CASRDSISYEQYF
>TRBJ2-5|14|TRBV5-8
CASSLTGGQETQYF
>TRBJ2-5|14|TRBV13
CASSSGQGVETQYF
>TRBJ1-1|16|TRBV5-1
CASSLEGSEMNTEAFF
>TRBJ2-5|14|TRBV3-1/TRBV3-2
CASSQARAQETQYF